These T cell receptor beta chains were read from a single sample in a study of post-analysis software for immune sequencing data. TCRdb processed the PCR reads anew with MiXCR; each CDR3 protein has one entry. Among some 690,000 distinct CDR3 sequences listed, about 27% were seen once. The specimen was blood. The source of these receptors is a girl aged 10 to 17 with multiple sclerosis. Each CDR3 is given with its conserved first and last residue. The order of the fields is V gene, D gene, J gene, clone size, CDR3 DNA, CDR3 protein. The D gene is left open where the match is weak. Clone sizes are given selectively: once, few, many, or a class where the clone is expanded.

v_call: TRBV4-1
d_call: -
j_call: TRBJ2-1
clone_size: -
cdr3_nt: TGCGCCAGCAGCCAAGCCACGCGTGGTCCGGAAGCAATACCCCCGAGGGAGTTCTTC
cdr3_aa: CASSQATRGPEAIPPREFF

v_call: TRBV27
d_call: TRBD1
j_call: TRBJ1-2
clone_size: -
cdr3_nt: TGTGCCAGCAGGGAGGGGGCCTTTAACTATGGCGACACCTTC
cdr3_aa: CASREGAFNYGDTF

v_call: TRBV12-3/TRBV12-4
d_call: -
j_call: TRBJ1-3
clone_size: -
cdr3_nt: TGTGCCAGCAGTTCAACAGGTGGAAACACCATATATTTT
cdr3_aa: CASSSTGGNTIYF

v_call: TRBV7-6
d_call: -
j_call: TRBJ2-7
clone_size: few
cdr3_nt: TGTGCCAGCAGCCTCGAAAGACTAGGGAACGAGCAGTACTTC
cdr3_aa: CASSLERLGNEQYF

v_call: TRBV12-3/TRBV12-4
d_call: -
j_call: TRBJ2-7
clone_size: few
cdr3_nt: TGTGCCAGCAGTTCACGCAGGGCAAACGAGCAGTACTTC
cdr3_aa: CASSSRRANEQYF

v_call: TRBV6-1
d_call: -
j_call: TRBJ1-5
clone_size: -
cdr3_nt: TGTGCCAGCAGTGCGGGGGTGGGGGCAAGTGGCAATCAGCCCCAGCATTTT
cdr3_aa: CASSAGVGASGNQPQHF

v_call: TRBV9
d_call: -
j_call: TRBJ2-5
clone_size: -
cdr3_nt: TGCGCCAGCAGCGTAGATGGGGCTAAAGAGACCCAGTACTTC
cdr3_aa: CASSVDGAKETQYF

v_call: TRBV20-1
d_call: TRBD2
j_call: TRBJ2-7
clone_size: -
cdr3_nt: TGCAGTGCTAGGAAGGCGGGACTACCCACCTACGAGCAGTACTTC
cdr3_aa: CSARKAGLPTYEQYF

v_call: TRBV20-1
d_call: -
j_call: TRBJ1-5
clone_size: few
cdr3_nt: TGCAGTGCTAGAGATAGTTGGAGGGCTGGTAACAATCAGCCCCAGCATTTT
cdr3_aa: CSARDSWRAGNNQPQHF

v_call: TRBV7-2
d_call: TRBD2
j_call: TRBJ2-3
clone_size: few
cdr3_nt: TGTGTCAGCAGCCTGACTAGCGGGCACACAGATACGCAGTATTTT
cdr3_aa: CVSSLTSGHTDTQYF

v_call: TRBV5-1
d_call: -
j_call: TRBJ2-1
clone_size: -
cdr3_nt: TGCGCCAGCAGCCTGTCCGCACAGGAGAATGAGCAGTTCTTC
cdr3_aa: CASSLSAQENEQFF

v_call: TRBV6-6
d_call: TRBD1
j_call: TRBJ2-1
clone_size: -
cdr3_nt: TGTGCCAGTGGCGGGACAGGCCCCCATGAGCAGTTCTTC
cdr3_aa: CASGGTGPHEQFF

v_call: TRBV7-9
d_call: -
j_call: TRBJ2-1
clone_size: -
cdr3_nt: TGTGCCAGCAGCTCCCCAACGACTAGCAATGAGCAGTTCTTC
cdr3_aa: CASSSPTTSNEQFF

v_call: TRBV27
d_call: -
j_call: TRBJ2-3
clone_size: few
cdr3_nt: TGTGCCAGCAGCCCCGGGACCTCGGCCACAGATACGCAGTATTTT
cdr3_aa: CASSPGTSATDTQYF

v_call: TRBV7-2
d_call: -
j_call: TRBJ2-4
clone_size: once
cdr3_nt: TGTGCTAGCAGCTCTACAGGATACAAAAACATTCAGTACTTC
cdr3_aa: CASSSTGYKNIQYF

v_call: TRBV7-2
d_call: TRBD2
j_call: TRBJ2-1
clone_size: few
cdr3_nt: TGTGCCAGCAGCTTAGCGCGGGGCGGGGGGTGGAGCTCCTACAATGAGCAGTTCTTC
cdr3_aa: CASSLARGGGWSSYNEQFF

v_call: TRBV25-1
d_call: -
j_call: TRBJ1-2
clone_size: -
cdr3_nt: TGTGCCAGCAGTTCCAGGGATCGCGATGGCTACACCTTC
cdr3_aa: CASSSRDRDGYTF

v_call: TRBV2
d_call: TRBD1
j_call: TRBJ1-2
clone_size: -
cdr3_nt: TGTGCCAGCAGACGCGACAGGGAGGACGGCTACATCTTC
cdr3_aa: CASRRDREDGYIF

v_call: TRBV2
d_call: -
j_call: TRBJ1-1
clone_size: -
cdr3_nt: TGTGCCAGCTGGGACACTGAAGCTTTCTTT
cdr3_aa: CASWDTEAFF

v_call: TRBV18
d_call: -
j_call: TRBJ2-1
clone_size: -
cdr3_nt: TGTGCCAGCTCACCCCGGGAGTTTGAGCAGTTCTTC
cdr3_aa: CASSPREFEQFF

v_call: TRBV6-5
d_call: -
j_call: TRBJ1-5
clone_size: few
cdr3_nt: TGTGCCAGCAGGCGGGGCGGATTCAATCAGCCCCAGCATTTT
cdr3_aa: CASRRGGFNQPQHF

v_call: TRBV3-1
d_call: -
j_call: TRBJ2-5
clone_size: -
cdr3_nt: TGTGCCAGCAGTGGGGCGGAGACCCAGTACTTC
cdr3_aa: CASSGAETQYF

v_call: TRBV3-1
d_call: TRBD1
j_call: TRBJ2-5
clone_size: -
cdr3_nt: TGTGCCAGCAGCTCCCGGACAGGGAAAGAGACCCAGTACTTC
cdr3_aa: CASSSRTGKETQYF

v_call: TRBV7-7
d_call: -
j_call: TRBJ2-5
clone_size: -
cdr3_nt: TGTGCCAGCAGCGCCACAGGGAGAGGAGAGACCCAGTACTTC
cdr3_aa: CASSATGRGETQYF

v_call: TRBV28
d_call: -
j_call: TRBJ1-1
clone_size: few
cdr3_nt: TGTGCCAGCACCGGCCCCCCAGACACTGAAGCTTTCTTT
cdr3_aa: CASTGPPDTEAFF

v_call: TRBV20-1
d_call: -
j_call: TRBJ2-6
clone_size: -
cdr3_nt: TGCAGTGCTTCCCGTGGGGGCCCTGGGGCCAACGTCCTGACTTTC
cdr3_aa: CSASRGGPGANVLTF

v_call: TRBV6-1
d_call: TRBD1
j_call: TRBJ2-3
clone_size: once
cdr3_nt: TGTGCCAGCAGGCCCCCGGGACAGGGGAGACTCACAGATACGCAGTATTTT
cdr3_aa: CASRPPGQGRLTDTQYF

v_call: TRBV28
d_call: -
j_call: TRBJ1-5
clone_size: -
cdr3_nt: TGTGCCAGCAACCTAGGGCGGGGCAGGGACGTCAATCAGCCCCAGCATTTT
cdr3_aa: CASNLGRGRDVNQPQHF

v_call: TRBV24-1
d_call: TRBD2
j_call: TRBJ2-3
clone_size: -
cdr3_nt: TGTGCCACCAGTGACAGGCTGACTAGCGGGAGATCGGGAGATACGCAGTATTTT
cdr3_aa: CATSDRLTSGRSGDTQYF

v_call: TRBV5-1
d_call: -
j_call: TRBJ2-1
clone_size: -
cdr3_nt: TGCGCCAGCAGCTTGGAATTTGGCAGGTTTAGCTCCTACAATGAGCAGTTCTTC
cdr3_aa: CASSLEFGRFSSYNEQFF

v_call: TRBV7-2
d_call: -
j_call: TRBJ2-1
clone_size: -
cdr3_nt: TGTGCCAGCAGCTTAGTTCCAGCACCCTACAATGAGCAGTTCTTC
cdr3_aa: CASSLVPAPYNEQFF

v_call: TRBV12-3/TRBV12-4
d_call: -
j_call: TRBJ1-2
clone_size: -
cdr3_nt: TGTGCCAGCAGTTCCCTTGGGTATGGCTACACCTTC
cdr3_aa: CASSSLGYGYTF

v_call: TRBV7-9
d_call: -
j_call: TRBJ2-6
clone_size: -
cdr3_nt: TGTGCCAGCAGTCTCCCAGGCCTCCCTGGGGCCAACGTCCGGACTTTC
cdr3_aa: CASSLPGLPGANVRTF

v_call: TRBV29-1
d_call: -
j_call: TRBJ2-3
clone_size: -
cdr3_nt: TGCAGCGTTTCGGACAAGGGACGGAGCACAGATACGCAGTATTTT
cdr3_aa: CSVSDKGRSTDTQYF

v_call: TRBV6-2/TRBV6-3
d_call: TRBD2
j_call: TRBJ2-1
clone_size: few
cdr3_nt: TGTGCCAGCAGTTACCCGGAGACTAGCGGGTGGAACTCCTACAATGAGCAGTTCTTC
cdr3_aa: CASSYPETSGWNSYNEQFF

v_call: TRBV7-2
d_call: -
j_call: TRBJ2-5
clone_size: -
cdr3_nt: TGTGTCAGCAGCGCAGAGCGGGAGACAGGGCAAGAGACCCAGTACTTC
cdr3_aa: CVSSAERETGQETQYF

v_call: TRBV6-1
d_call: TRBD2
j_call: TRBJ2-1
clone_size: many
cdr3_nt: TGTGCCAGCAGTGAAGAGGTAGCGGGCAGCAATGAGCAGTTCTTC
cdr3_aa: CASSEEVAGSNEQFF

v_call: TRBV6-5
d_call: TRBD1
j_call: TRBJ1-5
clone_size: few
cdr3_nt: TGTGCCAGCAGCGAGACAGGGGTAGGGCAGCCCCAGCATTTT
cdr3_aa: CASSETGVGQPQHF

v_call: TRBV6-2/TRBV6-3
d_call: -
j_call: TRBJ2-7
clone_size: few
cdr3_nt: TGTGCCTGCGCCGGGGCCAACGGCGAGCAGTACTTC
cdr3_aa: CACAGANGEQYF

v_call: TRBV2
d_call: TRBD1
j_call: TRBJ2-7
clone_size: few
cdr3_nt: TGTGCCACGACAGGGGGCCAGAACGAGCAGTACTTC
cdr3_aa: CATTGGQNEQYF

v_call: TRBV20-1
d_call: -
j_call: TRBJ1-2
clone_size: -
cdr3_nt: TGCAGTGCCCCGGGTGGCTACACCTTC
cdr3_aa: CSAPGGYTF

v_call: TRBV7-2
d_call: -
j_call: TRBJ1-2
clone_size: few
cdr3_nt: TGTGCCAGCAGAGGTGGCGCGTATGGCTACACCTTC
cdr3_aa: CASRGGAYGYTF

v_call: TRBV28
d_call: -
j_call: TRBJ2-5
clone_size: -
cdr3_nt: TGTGCCAGCAGTTCCCCGGCCGTCTCCTCTGTTGAGACCCAGTACTTC
cdr3_aa: CASSSPAVSSVETQYF